Below are 7 T cell receptor beta chains sequenced from a single sample in a study of CD8 T cells in ankylosing spondylitis. The study, taken as a whole, reports: Made up of 7 to 9 highly homologous variants, a TCR beta motif appeared characteristic of ankylosing spondylitis blood.

TCRdb reprocessed the 5' RACE reads with MiXCR, giving one entry per CDR3 protein. The table shows about 800,000 distinct CDR3 sequences, with about an eighth occurring only once. For these receptors, no antigen is known. Sequencing input: blood, either unsorted or a sorted T cell fraction (not recorded which). These TCRs come from a male donor with ankylosing spondylitis.

Worth noting for this clonotype: A read error is possible here, since a much larger clone lies one base away. The V gene is TRBV25-1, the J gene TRBJ1-2; tentatively, D is TRBD1 (6 bases). CDR3 size: 13 residues. Trimming shortened V by 5 bases and J by 4 bases, and 11 bases separated the two germline ends. The V gene's germline CDR1 is MGHDK and CDR2 SYGVNS. CDR3 protein: CASSPGHPYGYTF. The CDR3 DNA is TGTGCCAGCAGTCCGGGACACCCCTATGGCTACACCTTC.

This clonotype was observed a handful of times. The chain is built from TRBV20-1 and TRBJ1-6; TRBD1 agrees at 7 bases. The CDR3 has 13 residues. Per the germline V gene, CDR1 is DFQATT and CDR2 is SNEGSKA (reference sequence). The junction had 6 bases not matched to a gene; V was cut back by 5 bases and J by 8 bases. CDR3 protein: CSARRQGHSPLHF. The CDR3 nucleotides read TGCAGTGCTCGACGACAGGGACATTCACCCCTCCACTTT.

This clonotype was seen only a few times. The CDR3 loop reads CSVSGSGETQYF. CDR3 nucleotide sequence: TGCAGCGTTAGCGGGAGTGGAGAGACCCAGTACTTC. This rearrangement joins TRBV20-1 to TRBJ2-5; 9 bases are a match to TRBD2. This CDR3 has 12 residues. Germline values: CDR1 DFQATT, CDR2 SNEGSKA (reference sequence).

This clonotype was seen a few times. V gene TRBV5-1 combines with J gene TRBJ2-5; 8 bases are shared with TRBD1. The CDR3 sequence is 15 residues long. V lost 4 bases and J lost 2; bases outside the gene matches: 7. The germline V gene encodes CDR1 SGHRS and CDR2 YFSETQ. The CDR3 loop is CASSISTGVQETQYF. DNA of the CDR3: TGCGCCAGCAGCATCTCGACAGGGGTACAAGAGACCCAGTACTTC.

This clonotype was observed many times. The rearrangement uses TRBV5-1 and TRBJ2-7; 8 bases align to TRBD1. The ends lost 4 bases at V and 2 bases at J; junction bases unmatched: 5. The CDR3 has 14 amino acids. Germline CDR1 is SGHRS and CDR2 is YFSETQ. CDR3 DNA: TGCGCCAGCAGCCGCGGACAGGGCCCCTACGAGCAGTACTTC. This codes for CASSRGQGPYEQYF.

The CDR3: CSVREGENEQYF. The CDR3 DNA is TGCAGTGTCCGCGAGGGCGAGAACGAGCAGTACTTC. This chain links TRBV20-1 with TRBJ2-7; D might be TRBD2 (5 bases). Germline CDR1 reads DFQATT; CDR2 reads SNEGSKA (reference sequence). The CDR3 totals 12 residues. With 7 bases removed from V and 5 bases from J, the gap between germline ends came to 15 bases.

The chain carries TRBV4-3 and TRBJ2-3; D gene unclear. This CDR3 has 13 amino acids. Trimming shortened V by 0 bases and J by 4 bases, and 5 bases separated the two germline ends. Germline V lookup: CDR1 LGHNA, CDR2 YSLEER. CDR3 protein: CASSQETPDTQYF. The CDR3 coding sequence is TGCGCCAGCAGCCAAGAGACCCCAGATACGCAGTATTTT.